This TCR beta chain was sequenced for a study of blood T cell repertoires in COVID-19. Sequencing was performed with immunoSEQ multiplex PCR; in TCRdb, only in-frame clones are kept and a portion is missing. The data hold 120,000 to 150,000 clones, with about nine tenths observed a single time. This CDR3 contains 15 residues. Looked up from germline, CDR1 is SGHAT and CDR2 is FQNNGV. V lost 1 base and J 3 bases, leaving 13 bases between the germline ends. The V and J genes are TRBV11-2 and TRBJ2-7; a weak D match, TRBD1 (5 bases). The clonotype was recovered from a human donor in a cohort sampled during active COVID-19. The sequenced material came from peripheral blood. CDR3 sequence reads: CASSLGPSQGYEQYF. CDR3 in DNA: TGTGCCAGCAGCTTAGGCCCATCGCAGGGCTACGAGCAGTACTTC.